The clone carrying this T cell receptor beta chain showed up many times. The antigen is not known. There are 13 residues in the CDR3. The germline V gene has CDR1 SGDLS and CDR2 YYNGEE. Trimming cost V 0 bases and J 7 bases, with 10 bases left between them. Construction of the TCRbeta library involved unique molecular identifiers. Using its own MiXCR run on the PCR reads, TCRdb lists one record per CDR3 protein. The profile covers about 280,000 distinct CDR3 sequences, with more than 9% appearing a single time and about 25% taken by the ten largest. The data belong to a study of T-cell reconstitution after alpha-beta-depleted transplantation in children. Study results and limitations: Alpha-beta T cells about two months after transplant reportedly derived from several hundred expanded graft clones. Surviving recipient cells, namely T cells and thymic progenitors, were the source of high day-60 TCRbeta diversity in some patients.

This TCR was recovered from a male patient between 2 and 15 years old who had a stem cell transplant for chronic granulomatous disease, so the T cells may come from the graft donor. The chain recombines TRBV9 with TRBJ2-5; D is unresolved. This specimen was peripheral blood, taken 180 days after TCRalphabeta/CD19-depleted stem cell transplant. This CDR3 reads CASSVGDLGTQYF. Written as DNA, the CDR3 is TGTGCCAGCAGCGTAGGAGACCTGGGGACCCAGTACTTC.